The 12 T cell receptor beta chains below all came from one sample that was sequenced in a study of blood T cell repertoires in COVID-19. The protocol was immunoSEQ multiplex PCR, while the TCRdb copy is restricted to in-frame clones and leaves out a portion. The data hold a few hundred thousand clones, with approximately 87% observed a single time. Sequencing was carried out using PBMCs or T cells enriched from blood (not recorded which). These receptors came from a man aged 40-55 years in a cohort exposed to, infected with or recovered from COVID-19 (not recorded which).

The chain joins TRBV6-6 to TRBJ1-2; possibly TRBD1 for D (6 bases). The germline gives CDR1 MNHNY, CDR2 SVGAGI (reference sequence). The CDR3 spans 13 residues. The germline V and J ends were trimmed by 4 bases and 6 bases, with 12 bases remaining between them. CDR3 sequence reads: CASSSRDINGYTF. Written as DNA, the CDR3 is TGTGCCAGCAGTTCCCGGGACATAAATGGCTACACCTTC.

This clone was seen a few times. V is TRBV5-1 and J is TRBJ2-5; tentative D call: TRBD1 (5 bases). The germline V and J ends were trimmed by 1 base and 2 bases, with 9 bases remaining between them. This CDR3 region has 14 residues. Germline values: CDR1 SGHRS, CDR2 YFSETQ. The CDR3 region has the DNA TGCGCCAGCAGCTTGTTTGCAGGGCAAGAGACCCAGTACTTC. Amino acids: CASSLFAGQETQYF. The full variable domain, in which reference TRBV5-1 and TRBJ2-5 provide the parts outside the CDR3, is KAGVTQTPRYLIKTRGQQVTLSCSPISGHRSVSWYQQTPGQGLQFLFEYFSETQRNKGNFPGRFSGRQFSNSRSEMNVSTLELGDSALYLCASSLFAGQETQYFGPGTRLLVL.

The chain joins TRBV9 to TRBJ2-7, with 7 bases identical to TRBD2. Per the germline V gene, CDR1 is SGDLS and CDR2 is YYNGEE. The length of the CDR3 is 13 residues. V trimming: 4 bases; J trimming: 3 bases; junction bases outside the gene matches: 4. CDR3 DNA: TGTGCCAGCAGCCCCCCGGGGGGCTACGAGCAGTACTTC. It is translated as CASSPPGGYEQYF.

The chain carries TRBV25-1 and TRBJ1-2; TRBD1 matches at 8 bases. From germline, CDR1 is MGHDK and CDR2 SYGVNS. The CDR3 length is 14 residues. The ends lost 4 bases at V and 2 bases at J; junction bases unmatched: 3. The CDR3 nucleotides read TGTGCCAGCAGTGCTACAGGGGGGAACTATGGCTACACCTTC. This gives the protein CASSATGGNYGYTF.

The chain joins TRBV12-3 or TRBV12-4 to TRBJ1-2; D unresolved. V lost 1 base and J 7 bases, leaving 10 bases between the germline ends. The CDR3 is 13 amino acids. This CDR3 reads CASSLVSGLGYTF. The CDR3 DNA reads as TGTGCCAGCAGTTTAGTATCAGGTCTTGGCTACACCTTC.

This clone is a singleton in its sample. This chain connects TRBV7-5 to TRBJ2-1; no DNA check was done on the table's D call, TRBD2. TRBV7-5 is labeled a pseudogene. CDR3 size: 15 residues. The CDR3 is CVRSPTGTSTNEQFF. In DNA, the CDR3 is TGTGTCAGAAGCCCGACCGGGACTAGCACGAATGAGCAGTTCTTC.

The sample holds one count of this clone. Other DNA sequences within the sample encode an identical CDR3. The chain employs TRBV30 and TRBJ1-3, with D possibly TRBD1 on 6 matching bases. Per the germline V gene, CDR1 is GTSNPN and CDR2 is SVGIG (reference sequence). Trimming cost V 4 bases and J 0 bases, with 7 bases left between them. CDR3 length: 13 amino acids. The CDR3 DNA sequence: TGTGCCTGGAACAGGGCCTCTGGAAACACCATATATTTT. Translating gives CAWNRASGNTIYF.

V and J are TRBV2 and TRBJ1-4, with D possibly being TRBD1 (5 bases). The germline V and J ends were trimmed by 7 bases and 4 bases, with 13 bases remaining between them. CDR1 and CDR2 from the germline V gene are SNHLY and FYNNEI. The CDR3 is made up of 14 amino acids. The CDR3 DNA reads as TGTGCCAGCAATCAACAGGCGGATAATGAAAAACTGTTTTTT. This encodes CASNQQADNEKLFF. Using reference TRBV2 and TRBJ1-4 for the parts outside the CDR3, the full variable domain is EPEVTQTPSHQVTQMGQEVILRCVPISNHLYFYWYRQILGQKVEFLVSFYNNEISEKSEIFDDQFSVERPDGSNFTLKIRSTKLEDSAMYFCASNQQADNEKLFFGSGTQLSVL.

This chain joins TRBV19 and TRBJ1-1; D is possibly TRBD1 (5 bases). The CDR3 totals 13 residues. V was shortened by 6 bases and J by 4 bases, with 12 bases between the two germline ends. Germline-derived CDR1 and CDR2 are LNHDA and SQIVND (reference sequence). CDR3 in amino acids: CASRRQGGTEAFF. As DNA, the CDR3 is TGTGCCAGTAGGCGCCAGGGTGGCACTGAAGCTTTCTTT.

The chain recombines TRBV5-1 with TRBJ2-7; D might be TRBD2 (5 bases). CDR3 length: 14 residues. In germline, CDR1 is SGHRS, CDR2 YFSETQ. The V gene lost 2 bases and the J gene lost 2 bases, with 11 bases spanning the gap. This chain's CDR3 is CASSLDLTTYEQYF. The DNA of the CDR3 is TGCGCCAGCAGCTTAGACTTGACTACCTACGAGCAGTACTTC.

The chain uses TRBV19 and TRBJ1-4, with D possibly TRBD1 on 6 matching bases. The CDR3 consists of 16 residues. The ends were cut back, 3 bases at V and 6 bases at J, with 17 bases in the middle. Looked up from germline, CDR1 is LNHDA and CDR2 is SQIVND (reference sequence). The CDR3: CASSISSRGAYEKLFF. The CDR3 DNA follows: TGTGCCAGTAGTATCTCCTCCAGGGGAGCGTATGAAAAACTGTTTTTT.

This clone has only one observation. The genes are TRBV7-9 and TRBJ2-3, with D unclear. This CDR3 has 16 residues. The germline gives CDR1 SEHNR, CDR2 FQNEAQ (reference sequence). V lost 3 bases and J 2 bases, leaving 15 bases between the germline ends. The CDR3 reads CASSFFRPALTDTQYF. In DNA form, the CDR3 reads TGTGCCAGCAGCTTTTTTCGCCCAGCGCTCACAGATACGCAGTATTTT.